The 3 T cell receptor beta chains given below trace back to one sample, sequenced in a study of blood T cells in healthy people across ages. For the second PCR, which ran for about 7 to 12 cycles, a sample-barcoded 5' primer and a J-beta primer mix were used. TCRdb used MiXCR to reprocess the 5' RACE reads, holding one entry per CDR3 protein. The sample yields approximately 850,000 distinct CDR3 sequences, nearly 60% seen once. Specimen: blood. The origin of the receptors is a man aged 25 to 40 in good health.

As for this clonotype: Germline is not matched at one junction end, which may reflect a read error. The chain combines TRBV20-1 with TRBJ1-2; D ambiguous. This CDR3 has 12 residues. Germline V gene sequence: CDR1 DFQATT, CDR2 SNEGSKA (reference sequence). CDR3 protein: CRARNSGDGYTF. The DNA for the CDR3 is TGCAGGGCTAGAAACTCGGGTGATGGCTACACCTTC.

The chain couples TRBV20-1 to TRBJ1-1, with 9 bases fitting TRBD1. Germline V CDR1 and CDR2: DFQATT, SNEGSKA (reference sequence). The CDR3 is 16 amino acids. Trimming cost V 0 bases and J 0 bases; bases outside gene matches: 5. CDR3 sequence reads: CSARDGTGRMNTEAFF. The CDR3 DNA sequence: TGCAGTGCTAGAGATGGGACAGGGAGGATGAACACTGAAGCTTTCTTT.

The chain carries TRBV15 and TRBJ2-7; D remains unclear. Germline V gene data show CDR1 as LNHNV and CDR2 as YYDKDF (reference sequence). V was cut by 6 bases and J by 1 base, with 16 bases left in between. The CDR3 totals 15 residues. The chain's CDR3 is CATSVGPTESYEQYF. The CDR3 nucleotides read TGTGCCACCAGTGTCGGGCCTACTGAGTCCTACGAGCAGTACTTC.